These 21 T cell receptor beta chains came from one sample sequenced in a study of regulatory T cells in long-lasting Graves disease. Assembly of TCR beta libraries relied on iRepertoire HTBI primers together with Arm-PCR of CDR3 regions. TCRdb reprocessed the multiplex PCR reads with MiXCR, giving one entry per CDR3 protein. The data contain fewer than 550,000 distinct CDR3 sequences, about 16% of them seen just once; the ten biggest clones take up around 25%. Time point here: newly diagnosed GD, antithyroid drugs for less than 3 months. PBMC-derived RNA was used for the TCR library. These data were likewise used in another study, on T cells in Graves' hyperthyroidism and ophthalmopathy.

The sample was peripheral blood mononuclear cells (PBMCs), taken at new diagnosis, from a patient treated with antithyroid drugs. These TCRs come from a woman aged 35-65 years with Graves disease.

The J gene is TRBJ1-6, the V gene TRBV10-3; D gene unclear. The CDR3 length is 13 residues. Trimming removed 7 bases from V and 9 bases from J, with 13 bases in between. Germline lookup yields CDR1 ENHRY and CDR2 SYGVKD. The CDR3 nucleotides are TGTGCCATCACGGAGGGTTTGTTTTCACCCCTCCACTTT. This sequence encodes CAITEGLFSPLHF.

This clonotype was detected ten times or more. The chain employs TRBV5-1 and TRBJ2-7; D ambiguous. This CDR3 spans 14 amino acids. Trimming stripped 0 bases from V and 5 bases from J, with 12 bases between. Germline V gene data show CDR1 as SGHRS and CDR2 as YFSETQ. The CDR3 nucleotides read TGCGCCAGCAGCTTGGACGGGCTTGGGAACGAGCAGTACTTC. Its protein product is CASSLDGLGNEQYF.

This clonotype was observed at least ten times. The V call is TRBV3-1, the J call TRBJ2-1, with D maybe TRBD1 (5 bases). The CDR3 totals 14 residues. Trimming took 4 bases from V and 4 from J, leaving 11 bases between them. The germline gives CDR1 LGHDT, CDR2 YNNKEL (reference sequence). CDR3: CASSLVGAYNEQFF. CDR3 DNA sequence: TGTGCCAGCAGCCTGGTTGGGGCATACAATGAGCAGTTCTTC.

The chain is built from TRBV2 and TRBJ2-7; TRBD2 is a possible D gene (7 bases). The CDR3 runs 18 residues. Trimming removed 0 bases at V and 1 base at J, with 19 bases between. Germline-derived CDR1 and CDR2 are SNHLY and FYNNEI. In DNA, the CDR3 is TGTGCCAGCAGTGAAGCGCTTCGAGGGGGGGCCTATTCCTACGAGCAGTACTTC. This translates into CASSEALRGGAYSYEQYF.

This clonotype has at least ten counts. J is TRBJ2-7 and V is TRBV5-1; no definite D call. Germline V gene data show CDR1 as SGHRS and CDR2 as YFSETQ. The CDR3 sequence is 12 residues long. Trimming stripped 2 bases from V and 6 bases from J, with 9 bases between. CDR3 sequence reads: CASSFDRGEQYF. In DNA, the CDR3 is TGCGCCAGCAGCTTCGATAGAGGCGAGCAGTACTTC.

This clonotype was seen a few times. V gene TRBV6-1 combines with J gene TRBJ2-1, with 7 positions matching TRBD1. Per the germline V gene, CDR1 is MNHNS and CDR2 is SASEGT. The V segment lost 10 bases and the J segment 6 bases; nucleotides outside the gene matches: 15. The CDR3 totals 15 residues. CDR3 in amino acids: CATEPTHRGSNEQFF. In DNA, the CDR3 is TGTGCCACCGAACCGACTCACAGGGGAAGCAATGAGCAGTTCTTC.

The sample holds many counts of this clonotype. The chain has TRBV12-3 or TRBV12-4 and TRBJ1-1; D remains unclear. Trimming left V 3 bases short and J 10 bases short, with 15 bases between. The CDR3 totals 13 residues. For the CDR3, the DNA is TGTGCCAGCAGTTTCTCGGGAATAGGAGGAGCTTTCTTT. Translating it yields CASSFSGIGGAFF.

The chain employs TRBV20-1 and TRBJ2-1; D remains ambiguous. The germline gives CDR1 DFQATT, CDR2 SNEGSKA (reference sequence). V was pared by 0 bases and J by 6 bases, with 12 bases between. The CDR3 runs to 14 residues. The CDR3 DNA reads TGCAGTGCTAGAGAACCAGGCTCGGTCAATGAGCAGTTCTTC. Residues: CSAREPGSVNEQFF.

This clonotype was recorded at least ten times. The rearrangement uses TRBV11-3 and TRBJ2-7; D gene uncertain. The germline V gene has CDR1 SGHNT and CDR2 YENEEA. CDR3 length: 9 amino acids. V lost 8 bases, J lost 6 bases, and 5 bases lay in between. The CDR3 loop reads CASEPEQYF. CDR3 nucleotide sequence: TGTGCCAGCGAGCCCGAGCAGTACTTC.

CDR3 protein: CASTLQRGRHIDTQYF. The CDR3 DNA reads TGTGCCAGCACCTTACAAAGAGGTCGACACATAGATACGCAGTATTTT. This sequence joins TRBV28 and TRBJ2-3; no definite D call. CDR1 is MDHEN, CDR2 SYDVKM, per germline. The CDR3 covers 16 residues. Between the trimmed V and J ends, which lost 7 bases and 5 bases, there was a span of 22 bases.

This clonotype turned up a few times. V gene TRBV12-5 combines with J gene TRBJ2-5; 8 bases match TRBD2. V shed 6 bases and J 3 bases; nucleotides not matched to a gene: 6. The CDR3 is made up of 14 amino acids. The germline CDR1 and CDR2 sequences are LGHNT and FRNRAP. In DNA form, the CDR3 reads TGTGCTAGTGGCATAGCGGGGAGAAAAGAGACCCAGTACTTC. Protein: CASGIAGRKETQYF.

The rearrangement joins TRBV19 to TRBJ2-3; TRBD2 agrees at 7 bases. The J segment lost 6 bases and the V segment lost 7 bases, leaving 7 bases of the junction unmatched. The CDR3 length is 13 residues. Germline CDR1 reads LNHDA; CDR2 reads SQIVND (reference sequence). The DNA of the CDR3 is TGTGCCAGTACCACCCCGGGAGGTGATACGCAGTATTTT. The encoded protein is CASTTPGGDTQYF.

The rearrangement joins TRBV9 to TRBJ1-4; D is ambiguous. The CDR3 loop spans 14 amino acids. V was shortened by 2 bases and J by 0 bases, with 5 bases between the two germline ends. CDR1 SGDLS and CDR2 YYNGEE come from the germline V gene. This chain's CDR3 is CASSVAATNEKLFF. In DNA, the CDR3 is TGTGCCAGCAGCGTGGCGGCAACTAATGAAAAACTGTTTTTT.

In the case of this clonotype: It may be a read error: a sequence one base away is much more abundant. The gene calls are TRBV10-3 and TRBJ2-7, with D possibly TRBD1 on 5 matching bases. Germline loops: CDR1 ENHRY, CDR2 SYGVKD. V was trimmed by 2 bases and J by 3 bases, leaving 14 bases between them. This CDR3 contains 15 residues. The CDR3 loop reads CAISEPQQDGYEQYF. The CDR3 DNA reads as TGTGCCATCAGTGAGCCTCAACAGGATGGCTACGAGCAGTACTTC.

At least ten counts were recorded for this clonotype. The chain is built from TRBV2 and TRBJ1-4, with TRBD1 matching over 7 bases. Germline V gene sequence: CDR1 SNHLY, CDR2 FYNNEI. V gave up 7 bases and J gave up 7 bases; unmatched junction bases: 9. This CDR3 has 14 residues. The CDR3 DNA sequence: TGTGCCAGCAATAGAGGGGGCTGGAGTGAAAAACTGTTTTTT. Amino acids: CASNRGGWSEKLFF.

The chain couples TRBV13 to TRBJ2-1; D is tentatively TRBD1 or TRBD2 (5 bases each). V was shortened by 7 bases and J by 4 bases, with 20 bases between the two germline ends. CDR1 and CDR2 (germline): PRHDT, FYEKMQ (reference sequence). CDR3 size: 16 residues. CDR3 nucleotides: TGTGCCAGCACAAGGGACGGGGTCTCGGTTTACAATGAGCAGTTCTTC. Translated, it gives CASTRDGVSVYNEQFF.

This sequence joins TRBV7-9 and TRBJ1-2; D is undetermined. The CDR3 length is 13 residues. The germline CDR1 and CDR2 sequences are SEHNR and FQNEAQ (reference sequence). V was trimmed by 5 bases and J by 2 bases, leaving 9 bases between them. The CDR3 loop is CASSLQWNYGYTF. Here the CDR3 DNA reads TGTGCCAGCAGCCTCCAATGGAACTATGGCTACACCTTC.

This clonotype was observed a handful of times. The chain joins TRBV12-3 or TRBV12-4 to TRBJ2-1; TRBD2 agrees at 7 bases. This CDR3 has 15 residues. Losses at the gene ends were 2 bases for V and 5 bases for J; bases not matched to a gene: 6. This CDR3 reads CASSLHRGENNEQFF. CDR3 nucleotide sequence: TGTGCCAGCAGTTTACACCGGGGGGAGAACAATGAGCAGTTCTTC.

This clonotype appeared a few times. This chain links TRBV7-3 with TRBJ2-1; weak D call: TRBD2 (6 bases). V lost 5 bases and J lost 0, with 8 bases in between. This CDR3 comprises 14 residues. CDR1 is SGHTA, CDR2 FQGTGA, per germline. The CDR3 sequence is CASSRSGSYNEQFF. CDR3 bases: TGTGCCAGCAGCCGTAGCGGCTCCTACAATGAGCAGTTCTTC.

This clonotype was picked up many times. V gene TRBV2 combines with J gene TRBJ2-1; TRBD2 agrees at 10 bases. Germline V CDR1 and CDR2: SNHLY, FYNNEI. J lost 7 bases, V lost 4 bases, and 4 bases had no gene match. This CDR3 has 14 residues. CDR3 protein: CASSGLAGLNEQFF. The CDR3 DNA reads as TGTGCCAGCAGTGGACTAGCGGGTCTAAATGAGCAGTTCTTC.

The CDR3 region is CASGVTVDKGEDTQYF. CDR3 in DNA: TGTGCCAGCGGCGTCACAGTAGATAAGGGGGAAGATACGCAGTATTTT. J is TRBJ2-3 and V is TRBV2, with D possibly matching TRBD1 (6 bases). CDR1 is SNHLY, CDR2 FYNNEI, per germline. The CDR3 extends over 16 amino acids. V was cut by 8 bases and J by 5 bases, with 23 bases left in between.